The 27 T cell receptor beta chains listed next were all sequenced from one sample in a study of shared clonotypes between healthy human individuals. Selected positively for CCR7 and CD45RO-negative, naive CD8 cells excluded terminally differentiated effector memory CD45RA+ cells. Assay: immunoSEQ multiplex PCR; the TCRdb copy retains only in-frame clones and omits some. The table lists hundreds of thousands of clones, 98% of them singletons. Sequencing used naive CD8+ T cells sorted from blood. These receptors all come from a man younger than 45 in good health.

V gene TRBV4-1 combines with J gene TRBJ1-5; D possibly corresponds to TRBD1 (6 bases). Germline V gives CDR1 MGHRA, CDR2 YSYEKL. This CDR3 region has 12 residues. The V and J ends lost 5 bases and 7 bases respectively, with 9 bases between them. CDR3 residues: CASSSRGQPQHF. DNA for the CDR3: TGCGCCAGCAGCTCCAGGGGCCAGCCCCAGCATTTT.

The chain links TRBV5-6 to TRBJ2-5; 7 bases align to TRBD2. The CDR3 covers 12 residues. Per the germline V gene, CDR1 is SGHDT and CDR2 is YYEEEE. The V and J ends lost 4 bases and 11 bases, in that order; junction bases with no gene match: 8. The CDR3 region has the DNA TGTGCCAGCAGCCCCGGGACTAATTTTCAGTACTTC. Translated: CASSPGTNFQYF.

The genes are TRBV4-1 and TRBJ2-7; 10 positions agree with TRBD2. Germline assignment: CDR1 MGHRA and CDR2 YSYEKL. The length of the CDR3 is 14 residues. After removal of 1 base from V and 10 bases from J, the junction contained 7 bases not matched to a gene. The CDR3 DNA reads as TGCGCCAGCAGCCAAGCTAGCGGGAGTAGTTTCCAGTACTTC. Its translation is CASSQASGSSFQYF.

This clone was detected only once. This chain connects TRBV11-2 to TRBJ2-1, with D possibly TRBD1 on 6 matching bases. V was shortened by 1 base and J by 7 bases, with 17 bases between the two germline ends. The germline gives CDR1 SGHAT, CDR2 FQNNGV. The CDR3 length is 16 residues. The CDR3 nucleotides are TGTGCCAGCAGCTTAGGATGGACAGTAGTAGGGAATGAGCAGTTCTTC. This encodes CASSLGWTVVGNEQFF.

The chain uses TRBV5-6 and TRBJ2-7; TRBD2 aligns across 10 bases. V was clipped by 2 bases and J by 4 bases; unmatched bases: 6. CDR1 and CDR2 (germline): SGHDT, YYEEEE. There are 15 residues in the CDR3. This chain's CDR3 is CASSFEGLARYEQYF. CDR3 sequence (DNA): TGTGCCAGCAGCTTCGAGGGACTAGCGCGTTACGAGCAGTACTTC. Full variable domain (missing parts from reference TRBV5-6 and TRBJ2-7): DAGVTQSPTHLIKTRGQQVTLRCSPKSGHDTVSWYQQALGQGPQFIFQYYEEEERQRGNFPDRFSGHQFPNYSSELNVNALLLGDSALYLCASSFEGLARYEQYFGPGTRLTVT.

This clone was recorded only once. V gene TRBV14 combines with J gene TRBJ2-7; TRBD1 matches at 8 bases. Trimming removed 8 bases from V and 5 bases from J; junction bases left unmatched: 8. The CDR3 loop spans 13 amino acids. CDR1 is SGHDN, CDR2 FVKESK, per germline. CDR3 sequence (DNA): TGTGCCAGCCAGGGGGCCCTCCTAGACGAGCAGTACTTC. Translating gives CASQGALLDEQYF.

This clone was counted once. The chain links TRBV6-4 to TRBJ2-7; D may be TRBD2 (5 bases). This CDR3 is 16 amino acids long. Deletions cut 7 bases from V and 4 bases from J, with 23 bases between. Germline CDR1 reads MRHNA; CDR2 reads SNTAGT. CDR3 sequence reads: CASKLLDDVPPYEQYF. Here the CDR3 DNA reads TGTGCCAGCAAACTACTAGATGACGTACCGCCTTACGAGCAGTACTTC.

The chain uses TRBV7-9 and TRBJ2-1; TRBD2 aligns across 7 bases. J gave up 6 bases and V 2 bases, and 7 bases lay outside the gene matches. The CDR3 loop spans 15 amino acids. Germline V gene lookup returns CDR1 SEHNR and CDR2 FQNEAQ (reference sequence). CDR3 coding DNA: TGTGCCAGCAGCTTAAGGATTGGACTAGGCAATGAGCAGTTCTTC. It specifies CASSLRIGLGNEQFF.

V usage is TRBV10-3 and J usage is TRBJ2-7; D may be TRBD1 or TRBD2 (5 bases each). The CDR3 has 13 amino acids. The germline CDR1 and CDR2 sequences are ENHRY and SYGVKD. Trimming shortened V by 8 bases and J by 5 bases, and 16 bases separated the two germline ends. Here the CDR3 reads CAIFGIGANEQYF. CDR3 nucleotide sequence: TGTGCCATCTTCGGGATAGGGGCCAACGAGCAGTACTTC.

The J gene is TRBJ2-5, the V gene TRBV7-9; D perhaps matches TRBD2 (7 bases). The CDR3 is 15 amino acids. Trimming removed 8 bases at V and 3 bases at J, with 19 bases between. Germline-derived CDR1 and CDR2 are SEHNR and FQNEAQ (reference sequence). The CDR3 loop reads CASPYPGAGEETQYF. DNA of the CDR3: TGTGCCAGCCCTTACCCGGGGGCGGGAGAAGAGACCCAGTACTTC.

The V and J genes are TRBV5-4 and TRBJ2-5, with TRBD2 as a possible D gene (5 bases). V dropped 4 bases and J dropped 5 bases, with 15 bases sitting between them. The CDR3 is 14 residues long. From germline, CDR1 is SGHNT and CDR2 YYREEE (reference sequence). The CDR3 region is CASSEVKGAETQYF. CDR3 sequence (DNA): TGTGCCAGCAGCGAGGTGAAGGGAGCGGAGACCCAGTACTTC.

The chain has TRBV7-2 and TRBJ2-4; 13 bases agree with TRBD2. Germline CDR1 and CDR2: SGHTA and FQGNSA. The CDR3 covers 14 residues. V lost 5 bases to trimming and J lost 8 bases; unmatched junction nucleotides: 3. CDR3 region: CASSRTSGSDIQYF. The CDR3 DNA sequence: TGTGCCAGCAGCCGGACTAGCGGGAGTGACATTCAGTACTTC.

The CDR3 sequence is CASSYGTPFYEQYF. CDR3 DNA sequence: TGTGCCAGCAGCTACGGGACACCCTTCTACGAGCAGTACTTC. This chain connects TRBV5-6 to TRBJ2-7; possibly TRBD1 for D (6 bases). The germline V and J ends were trimmed by 3 bases and 3 bases, with 13 bases remaining between them. CDR3 length equals 14 residues. Germline-derived CDR1 and CDR2 are SGHDT and YYEEEE.

CDR3 in DNA: TGTGCCATCAGTGAGTCGTTGACAGCCTTACACTCTGGAAACACCATATATTTT. It is translated as CAISESLTALHSGNTIYF. This chain links TRBV10-3 with TRBJ1-3, with D possibly TRBD1 on 5 matching bases. The CDR3 spans 18 residues. Germline assignment: CDR1 ENHRY and CDR2 SYGVKD. V gave up 0 bases and J gave up 0 bases, with 15 bases separating them.

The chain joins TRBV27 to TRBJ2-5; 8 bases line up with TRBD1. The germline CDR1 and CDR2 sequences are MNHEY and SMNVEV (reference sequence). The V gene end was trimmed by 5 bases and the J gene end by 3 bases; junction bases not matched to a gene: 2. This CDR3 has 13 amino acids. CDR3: CASSEGQEETQYF. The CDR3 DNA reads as TGTGCCAGCAGTGAGGGACAGGAAGAGACCCAGTACTTC.

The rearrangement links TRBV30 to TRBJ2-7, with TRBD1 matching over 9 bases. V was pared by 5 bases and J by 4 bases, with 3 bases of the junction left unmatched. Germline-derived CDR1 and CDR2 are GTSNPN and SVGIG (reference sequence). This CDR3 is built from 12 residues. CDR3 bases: TGTGCCTGGGGGACAGGGCCTTACGAGCAGTACTTC. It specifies CAWGTGPYEQYF.

The CDR3 DNA sequence: TGTGCCAGCAGTTACAATTCAGGGTTAGGGGAAAAACTGTTTTTT. Protein sequence: CASSYNSGLGEKLFF. The chain carries TRBV6-6 and TRBJ1-4; possible D gene TRBD1, 5 bases. CDR1 and CDR2 (germline): MNHNY, SVGAGI (reference sequence). The CDR3 extends over 15 amino acids. Deletions cut 2 bases from V and 8 bases from J, with 15 bases between.

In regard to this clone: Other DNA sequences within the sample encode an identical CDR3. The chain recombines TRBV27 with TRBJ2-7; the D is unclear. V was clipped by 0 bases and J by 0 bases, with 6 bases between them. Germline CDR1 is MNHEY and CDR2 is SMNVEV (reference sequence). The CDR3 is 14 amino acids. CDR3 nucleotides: TGTGCCAGCAGTTTATCTCGGTCCTCCTACGAGCAGTACTTC. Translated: CASSLSRSSYEQYF.

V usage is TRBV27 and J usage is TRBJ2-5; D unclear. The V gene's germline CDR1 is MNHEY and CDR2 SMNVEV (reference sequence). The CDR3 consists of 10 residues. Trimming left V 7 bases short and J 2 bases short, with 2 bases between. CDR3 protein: CASTQETQYF. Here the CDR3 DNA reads TGTGCCAGCACACAAGAGACCCAGTACTTC.

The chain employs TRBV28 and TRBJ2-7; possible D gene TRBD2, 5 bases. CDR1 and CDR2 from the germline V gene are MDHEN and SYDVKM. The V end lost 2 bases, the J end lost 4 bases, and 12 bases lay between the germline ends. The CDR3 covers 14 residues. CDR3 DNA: TGTGCCAGCAGTTTACTAAGAGGGTTATACGAGCAGTACTTC. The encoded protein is CASSLLRGLYEQYF.

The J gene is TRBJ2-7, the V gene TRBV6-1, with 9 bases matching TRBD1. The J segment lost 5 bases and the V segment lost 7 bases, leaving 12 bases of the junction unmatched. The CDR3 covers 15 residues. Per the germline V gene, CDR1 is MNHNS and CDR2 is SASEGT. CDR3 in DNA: TGTGCCAGCATACTAAGCGGCACAGGGGGCGACGAGCAGTACTTC. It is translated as CASILSGTGGDEQYF.

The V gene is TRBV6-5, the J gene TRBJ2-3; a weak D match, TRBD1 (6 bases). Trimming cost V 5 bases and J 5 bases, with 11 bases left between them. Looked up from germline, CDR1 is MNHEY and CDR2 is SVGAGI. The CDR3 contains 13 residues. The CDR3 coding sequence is TGTGCCAGCAGTACCCACAGGGTAGATACGCAGTATTTT. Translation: CASSTHRVDTQYF.

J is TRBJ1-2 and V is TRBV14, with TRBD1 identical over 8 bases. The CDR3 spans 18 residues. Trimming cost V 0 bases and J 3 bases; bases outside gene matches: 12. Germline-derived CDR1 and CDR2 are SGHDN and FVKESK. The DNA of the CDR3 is TGTGCCAGCAGCCAAGATCGAGGACAGGGAGGTTTAGACTATGGCTACACCTTC. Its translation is CASSQDRGQGGLDYGYTF.

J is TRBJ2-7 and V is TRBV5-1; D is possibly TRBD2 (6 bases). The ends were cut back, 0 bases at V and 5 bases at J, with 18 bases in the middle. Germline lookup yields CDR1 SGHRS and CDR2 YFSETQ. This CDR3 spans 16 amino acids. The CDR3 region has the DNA TGCGCCAGCAGCTTGGGAGTTCTAAGGGTAGCGGACGAGCAGTACTTC. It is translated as CASSLGVLRVADEQYF.

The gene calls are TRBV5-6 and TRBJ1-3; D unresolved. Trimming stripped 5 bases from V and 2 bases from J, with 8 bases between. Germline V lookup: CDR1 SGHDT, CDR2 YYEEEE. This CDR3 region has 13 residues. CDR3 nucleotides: TGTGCCAGCAGTAGTGGAACTGGAAACACCATATATTTT. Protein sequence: CASSSGTGNTIYF. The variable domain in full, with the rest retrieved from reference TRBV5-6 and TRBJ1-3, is DAGVTQSPTHLIKTRGQQVTLRCSPKSGHDTVSWYQQALGQGPQFIFQYYEEEERQRGNFPDRFSGHQFPNYSSELNVNALLLGDSALYLCASSSGTGNTIYFGEGSWLTVV.

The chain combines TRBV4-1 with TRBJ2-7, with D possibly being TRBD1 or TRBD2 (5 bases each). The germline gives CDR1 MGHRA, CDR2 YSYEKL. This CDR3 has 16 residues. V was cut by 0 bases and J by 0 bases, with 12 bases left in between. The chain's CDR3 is CASSQEITGASYEQYF. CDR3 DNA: TGCGCCAGCAGCCAAGAAATCACCGGGGCCTCCTACGAGCAGTACTTC.

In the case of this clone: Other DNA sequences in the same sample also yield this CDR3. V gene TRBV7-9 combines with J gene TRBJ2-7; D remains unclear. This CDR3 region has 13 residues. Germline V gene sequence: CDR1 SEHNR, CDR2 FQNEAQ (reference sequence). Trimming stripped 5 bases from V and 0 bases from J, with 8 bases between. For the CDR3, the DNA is TGTGCCAGCAGCCCTGGAGTCTCCTACGAGCAGTACTTC. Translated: CASSPGVSYEQYF.